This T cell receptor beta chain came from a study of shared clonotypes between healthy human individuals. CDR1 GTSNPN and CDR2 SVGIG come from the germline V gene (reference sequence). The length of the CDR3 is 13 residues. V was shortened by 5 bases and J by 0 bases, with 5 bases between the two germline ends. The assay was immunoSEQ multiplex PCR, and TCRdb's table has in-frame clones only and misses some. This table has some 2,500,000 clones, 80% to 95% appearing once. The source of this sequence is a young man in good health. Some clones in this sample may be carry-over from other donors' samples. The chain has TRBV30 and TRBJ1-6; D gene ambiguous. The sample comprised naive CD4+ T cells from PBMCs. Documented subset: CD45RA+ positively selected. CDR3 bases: TGTGCCTGGCAGAGCTCCTATAATTCACCCCTCCACTTT. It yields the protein CAWQSSYNSPLHF. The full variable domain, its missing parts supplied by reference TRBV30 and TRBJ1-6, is SQTIHQWPATLVQPVGSPLSLECTVEGTSNPNLYWYRQAAGRGLQLLFYSVGIGQISSEVPQNLSASRPQDRQFILSSKKLLLSDSGFYLCAWQSSYNSPLHFGNGTRLTVT.